The 2 T cell receptor beta chains below were found in one sample sequenced in a study of T cells in Graves' hyperthyroidism and ophthalmopathy. It was RNA transcripts that yielded the amplified TCR beta CDR3 regions. A set of HTBI primers served as the primers for a first-round RT-PCR of the TCR CDR3. Each CDR3 protein is one row after TCRdb ran MiXCR on the multiplex PCR reads. This table holds over 500,000 distinct CDR3 sequences, 14% found once. Sequenced: blood. These TCRs come from a woman aged 40 to 55 with Graves' hyperthyroidism.

The genes are TRBV14 and TRBJ1-1; tentatively, D is TRBD1 (5 bases). There are 14 residues in the CDR3. Germline-derived CDR1 and CDR2 are SGHDN and FVKESK. The V gene lost 3 bases and the J gene lost 2 bases, with 10 bases spanning the gap. The DNA for the CDR3 is TGTGCCAGCAGCCACGGGGCCTTTAACACTGAAGCTTTCTTT. This translates into CASSHGAFNTEAFF.

The sample holds a few counts of this clonotype. This chain joins TRBV9 and TRBJ2-3, with D hard to call. V lost 6 bases, J lost 4 bases, and 15 bases lay in between. Per germline, CDR1 SGDLS and CDR2 YYNGEE. The CDR3 spans 14 residues. CDR3 in DNA: TGTGCCAGCAAGAAGTCGGCCCAGGCAGATACGCAGTATTTT. Amino acids: CASKKSAQADTQYF.